This note documents a single TCR beta chain sequence. The target of this receptor is not known. One base away there is no much larger clone; base qualities are not given. Using the deep immunoSEQ assay, multiplex PCR amplified TCR CDR3 regions from genomic DNA. Extracted genomic DNA from each cell subset was distributed evenly across all wells of several immunoSEQ 96-well plates, and each plate was treated as a replicate. For sorted subsets, about 220 ng of genomic DNA, equivalent to 25,000 to 35,000 T cell genomes, went into each replicate PCR. Purified libraries were measured with a Qubit 3.0 fluorometer, size-checked on a Bioanalyzer 2100, and measured again with the KAPA Library Quantification kit. Every immunoSEQ 96-well plate was sequenced on a dedicated single-read 150-cycle Illumina NextSeq 550 flow cell. In the paper's pipeline: Because only junctional sequences without quality scores were contained in the immunoSEQ output, filtering matching that applied to full-length reads could not be performed. Sequences were annotated with PyIR, a Python wrapper for IgBLAST v1.9, using IMGT germline references to assign V/J genes and CDR3. Reads with weak V/J assignments (E-value above 1e-6), missing CDR3, stop codons, out-of-frame junctions, or ambiguous translated residues were removed. V3J clonotypes were defined by identical inferred V gene, J gene, and CDR3 amino acid sequence. Percentage overlap between repertoires was computed as shared unique clonotypes divided by the size of the smaller repertoire. Repertoire richness was assessed with RTK rarefaction, the Chao1 estimator, and Recon v2.1 estimates of unobserved clonotypes. For all TCRbeta clonotypes obtained by the gDNA method from four donors, generation probabilities were computed with OLGA. TCRdb stores this immuneACCESS table with in-frame sequences only. Part of the clones is absent; in the studies checked, under half of the shortfall reflects unresolved V genes, and no reason is known for the rest. Clone size and the V and J calls come from that table; the DNA yielded D and trimming. The table for this sample lists about 800,000 clones; about 96% of them were counted only once. The ten biggest clones cover less than 0.25% of the sample.

These data are taken from a study of shared clonotypes between healthy human individuals (TCRdb year 2020). Regarding the study in general: The cohort comprised a couple of women and three men aged 18 to 49 years. For each donor, three plates each were used for CD4 naive and CD4 memory, two plates were used for CD8 naive, and one plate was used for CD8 memory. Blood TCR repertoires of about 5 healthy adults were deeply sequenced to estimate repertoire size and the extent of clonotype sharing between individuals. To increase sequencing depth and limit assay-specific biases, TCR repertoire library preparation and sequencing were carried out by different laboratories using diverse techniques. Between about 0.85 and 9.5 billion PBMCs per donor were obtained by leukapheresis.

For the CD8 naive samples, CD45RO-negative cells were positively selected for CCR7, yielding a CD45RA+CCR7+ population from which TemRA cells were excluded. The donors were healthy, HIV-negative adults with no recently reported acute infections or vaccinations. All donors were Caucasian adults living in Nashville, Tennessee, USA. After blood collection by leukapheresis, PBMCs were isolated using Ficoll-Histopaque density gradient centrifugation and then cryopreserved in the vapor phase of liquid nitrogen. Purity and quantity of every magnetically sorted T cell population were checked by analytical flow cytometry. Each sorted fraction had its genomic DNA isolated and then quantified by UV absorbance on a Nanodrop 2000c. Broader findings and caveats from the paper: Because the study included a small number of donors, the genetic and exposure-history diversity represented was limited. Incomplete sequencing was indicated by rarefaction of sorted-subset datasets, despite the large sequencing depth. Larger estimated clonotype richness was generally found for naive subsets than for memory subsets. Compared with non-shared clonotypes, the clonotypes found in all four sorted-subset donors had higher generation probabilities. Pairwise subsampling indicated that sequencing depth was expected to affect the degree of clonotype sharing among donors. Only blood was sampled, and tissue TCR repertoires likely differ from those in blood. Approximately 5% of naive CD4, 3.5% of naive CD8, around 2.3% of memory CD4, and roughly 0.4% of memory CD8 clonotypes were shared across a few donors.

Taken from cysteine to phenylalanine, the CDR3 has 13 residues. Only the CDR3 region is kept as DNA, spanning 39 bases read in frame from base 1. A distance of 9 bases separates the germline ends of V and J, which lose 0 bases and 9 bases respectively. The germline V gene (reference sequence) supplies CDR1 SEHNR and CDR2 FQNEAQ. This receptor was identified in a man in his thirties or forties in good health. Sequenced material: naive CD8+ T cells sorted from blood. Taken with the paper, the label for cell subset or site translates to: CD45RA+CCR7+. The chain is made from TRBV7-9 and TRBJ2-1; confidence is insufficient to name the D gene. The DNA sequence is as follows: TGTGCCAGCAGCTTAGCGGGTGGTGCTGAGCAGTTCTTC. This sequence encodes CASSLAGGAEQFF.